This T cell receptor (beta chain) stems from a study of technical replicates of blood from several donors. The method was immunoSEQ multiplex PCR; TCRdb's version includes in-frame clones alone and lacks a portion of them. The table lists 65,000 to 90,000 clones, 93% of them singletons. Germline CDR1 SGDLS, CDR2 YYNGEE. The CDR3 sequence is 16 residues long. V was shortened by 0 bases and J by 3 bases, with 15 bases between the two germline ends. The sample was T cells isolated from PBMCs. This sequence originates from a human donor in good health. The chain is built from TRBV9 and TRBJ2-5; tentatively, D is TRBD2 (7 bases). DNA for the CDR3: TGTGCCAGCAGCGTAGTGGGTGAAGGGGGGGAAGAGACCCAGTACTTC. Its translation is CASSVVGEGGEETQYF. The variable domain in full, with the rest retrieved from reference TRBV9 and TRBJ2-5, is DSGVTQTPKHLITATGQRVTLRCSPRSGDLSVYWYQQSLDQGLQFLIQYYNGEERAKGNILERFSAQQFPDLHSELNLSSLELGDSALYFCASSVVGEGGEETQYFGPGTRLLVL.